Listed below are T cell receptor beta chains from one sample, sequenced in a study of blood T cell repertoires in COVID-19. TCRdb keeps only in-frame clones here, not all; method: immunoSEQ multiplex PCR. The sample records some 80,000 clones, 82% being singletons. Sequences were obtained from peripheral blood. These receptors were collected from a woman in her seventies with acute or convalescent COVID-19. Each CDR3 is given without its conserved first and last residue.

>TRBJ1-6|TRBV6-5
ASSYSPNSPLH
>TRBJ1-2|TRBV7-9
ASSLGGGDYGYT
>TRBJ2-4|TRBV18
ASSPGQGKNIQY
>TRBJ1-2|TRBV9
ASSASGQGLGGYT
>TRBJ2-1|TRBV3-1/TRBV3-2
ASSQVRNEQF
>TRBJ2-2|TRBV7-3
ASSPRTGGETGELF
>TRBJ2-2|TRBV27
ASSRGQRNTGELF
>TRBJ2-2|TRBV6-5
ASKQDRNTGELF
>TRBJ2-3|TRBV7-9
ASSPMASTDTQY
>TRBJ1-3|TRBV7-9
ASSVQGQNTIY
>TRBJ2-7|TRBV15
ATSVRVTYEQY
>TRBJ2-7|TRBV3-1/TRBV3-2
ASSPRGLAGGGEQY
>TRBJ2-2|TRBV5-1
ASSIQAPGTGELF